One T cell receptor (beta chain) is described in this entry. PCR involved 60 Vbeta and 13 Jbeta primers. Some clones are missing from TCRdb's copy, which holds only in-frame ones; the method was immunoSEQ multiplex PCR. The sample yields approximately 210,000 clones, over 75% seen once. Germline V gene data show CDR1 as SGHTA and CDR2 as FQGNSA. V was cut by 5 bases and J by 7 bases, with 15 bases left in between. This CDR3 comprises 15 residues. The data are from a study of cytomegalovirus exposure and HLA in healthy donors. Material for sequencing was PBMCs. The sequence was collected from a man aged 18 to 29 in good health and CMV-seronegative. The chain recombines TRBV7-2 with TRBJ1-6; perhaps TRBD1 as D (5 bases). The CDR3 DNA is TGTGCCAGCAGCCCCAGGGTTTTGGAGAATTCACCCCTCCACTTT. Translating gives CASSPRVLENSPLHF.